The sequence of this T cell receptor beta chain was determined in a study of shared clonotypes between healthy human individuals. An assay was performed, and its level was deep. Sequencing was performed with immunoSEQ multiplex PCR; in TCRdb, only in-frame clones are kept and a portion is missing. Of under 600,000 clones listed, over 60% are singletons. The CDR3 is 13 residues long. V dropped 0 bases and J dropped 3 bases, with 6 bases sitting between them. Per the germline V gene, CDR1 is SGHAT and CDR2 is FQNNGV. Unsorted samples drew genomic DNA from approximately 87 million PBMCs. The clonotype comes from a woman aged 40 to 50 in good health. Some clones in this sample may be carry-over from other donors' samples. The specimen sequenced was PBMCs. The chain couples TRBV11-2 to TRBJ2-7, with no clear D. CDR3 loop: CASSLEGVYEQYF. The CDR3 bases are TGTGCCAGCAGCTTAGAAGGTGTCTACGAGCAGTACTTC.